The T cell receptor beta chain under discussion was sequenced for a study of T cell responses to AZD1222 COVID-19 vaccine. Study-level results: At 160-218 and 743-854, vaccine-associated CD4 TCRs were dominant, and they spanned spike. The donor cohort was predominantly white British with a female majority, and clonal diversity may have been underestimated. Increases in Spike-specific TCR breadth and depth were seen after two AZD1222 doses.

Method: immunoSEQ multiplex PCR; TCRdb's copy keeps in-frame clones and lacks some. The sample has under 70,000 clones, about 87% seen once. This clone was found a few times. Its antigen is unknown. The V gene's germline CDR1 is SQVTM and CDR2 ANQGSEA. CDR3 length: 14 residues. V shed 7 bases and J 5 bases; nucleotides not matched to a gene: 11. The sample in question was peripheral blood, obtained on day 0 of AZD1222 vaccination. The TCR comes from an adult in good health. The chain couples TRBV29-1 to TRBJ2-5, with 9 nucleotides matching TRBD2. This CDR3 is CSAVLSGRQETQYF. Written as DNA, the CDR3 is TGCAGCGCCGTGTTGAGCGGGAGGCAGGAGACCCAGTACTTC. The variable domain in full, completed from reference TRBV29-1 and TRBJ2-5, reads SAVISQKPSRDICQRGTSLTIQCQVDSQVTMMFWYRQQPGQSLTLIATANQGSEATYESGFVIDKFPISRPNLTFSTLTVSNMSPEDSSIYLCSAVLSGRQETQYFGPGTRLLVL.